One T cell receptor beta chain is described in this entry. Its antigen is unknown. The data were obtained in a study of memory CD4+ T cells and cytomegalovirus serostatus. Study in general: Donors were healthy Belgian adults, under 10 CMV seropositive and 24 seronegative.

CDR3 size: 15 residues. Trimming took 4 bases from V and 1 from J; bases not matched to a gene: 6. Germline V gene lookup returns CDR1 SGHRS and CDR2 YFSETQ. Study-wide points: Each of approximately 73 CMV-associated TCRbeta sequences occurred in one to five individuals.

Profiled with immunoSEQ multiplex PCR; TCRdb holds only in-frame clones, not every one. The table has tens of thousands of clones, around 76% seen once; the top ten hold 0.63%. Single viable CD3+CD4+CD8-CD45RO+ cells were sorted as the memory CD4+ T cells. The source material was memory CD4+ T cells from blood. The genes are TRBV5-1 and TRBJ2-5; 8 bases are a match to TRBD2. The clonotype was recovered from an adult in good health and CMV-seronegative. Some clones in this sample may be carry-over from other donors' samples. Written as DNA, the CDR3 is TGCGCCAGCAGCCCCGGCGGGGGGACCCAAGAGACCCAGTACTTC. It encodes CASSPGGGTQETQYF.